This T cell receptor (beta chain) was sequenced during a study of Graves' ophthalmopathy and Graves' hyperthyroidism. Amplified material comprised TCR beta CDR3 regions derived from RNA transcripts. HTBI-primed RT-PCR formed the first round, and a multiplex PCR formed the second. Via MiXCR, TCRdb re-called the multiplex PCR reads, giving one row per CDR3 protein. The repertoire holds a few hundred thousand distinct CDR3 sequences, with 15% as singletons. This clonotype was observed at least ten times. This CDR3 has 13 residues. Germline-derived CDR1 and CDR2 are SGHRS and YFSETQ. The ends were cut back, 5 bases at V and 1 base at J, with 9 bases in the middle.

This receptor was taken from a woman aged 18 to 35 with stable Graves' hyperthyroidism. The sequenced material came from peripheral blood. This chain joins TRBV5-1 and TRBJ1-1; D not certain. The CDR3 loop is CASRSIPNTEAFF. Here the CDR3 DNA reads TGCGCCAGCAGGAGTATTCCGAACACTGAAGCTTTCTTT. The full variable domain, in which reference TRBV5-1 and TRBJ1-1 provide the parts outside the CDR3, is KAGVTQTPRYLIKTRGQQVTLSCSPISGHRSVSWYQQTPGQGLQFLFEYFSETQRNKGNFPGRFSGRQFSNSRSEMNVSTLELGDSALYLCASRSIPNTEAFFGQGTRLTVV.